This paragraph reports one T cell receptor (beta chain). Its antigen remains unknown. The PCR employed 60 Vbeta primers together with 13 Jbeta primers. TCRdb keeps only in-frame clones here, not all; method: immunoSEQ multiplex PCR. The sample holds 95,000 to 110,000 clones, around 78% seen once. This record comes from a study of cytomegalovirus exposure and HLA in healthy donors. Study-level information: Within the Caucasian-associated ancestry cluster were around 81% of the roughly 400 genotyped donors.

J was trimmed by 4 bases and V by 8 bases; bases with no gene match: 10. This CDR3 comprises 16 residues. Germline V gene data show CDR1 as SNHLY and CDR2 as FYNNEI. Broader study findings: For TCR beta chains, V- and J-gene trimming was later linked to a missense DCLRE1C variant. Whilst most TCR sequences proved rare, a subset of public TCRs occurred across many donors.

The origin of this receptor is a man in his thirties or forties in good health and CMV-seronegative. The sequenced sample consisted of PBMCs. V usage is TRBV2 and J usage is TRBJ2-4; 11 bases are shared with TRBD2. Written as DNA, the CDR3 is TGTGCCAGCCAACTCCTAGCGGGGGGAATTAAAAACATTCAGTACTTC. Its protein product is CASQLLAGGIKNIQYF.